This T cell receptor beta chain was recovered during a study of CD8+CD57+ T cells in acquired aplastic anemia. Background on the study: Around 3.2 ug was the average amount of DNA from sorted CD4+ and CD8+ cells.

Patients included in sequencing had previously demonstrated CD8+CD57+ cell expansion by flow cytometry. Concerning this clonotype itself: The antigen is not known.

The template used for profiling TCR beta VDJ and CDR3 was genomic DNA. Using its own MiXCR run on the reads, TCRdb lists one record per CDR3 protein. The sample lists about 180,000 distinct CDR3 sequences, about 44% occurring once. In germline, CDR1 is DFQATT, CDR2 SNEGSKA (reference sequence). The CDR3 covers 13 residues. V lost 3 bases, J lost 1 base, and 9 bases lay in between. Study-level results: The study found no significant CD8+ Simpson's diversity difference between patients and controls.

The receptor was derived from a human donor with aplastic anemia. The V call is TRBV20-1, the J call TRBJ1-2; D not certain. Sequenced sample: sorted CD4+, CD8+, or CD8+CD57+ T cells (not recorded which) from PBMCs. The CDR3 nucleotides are TGCAGTGCTAGCTGGCAGGTTAACTATGGCTACACCTTC. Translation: CSASWQVNYGYTF.